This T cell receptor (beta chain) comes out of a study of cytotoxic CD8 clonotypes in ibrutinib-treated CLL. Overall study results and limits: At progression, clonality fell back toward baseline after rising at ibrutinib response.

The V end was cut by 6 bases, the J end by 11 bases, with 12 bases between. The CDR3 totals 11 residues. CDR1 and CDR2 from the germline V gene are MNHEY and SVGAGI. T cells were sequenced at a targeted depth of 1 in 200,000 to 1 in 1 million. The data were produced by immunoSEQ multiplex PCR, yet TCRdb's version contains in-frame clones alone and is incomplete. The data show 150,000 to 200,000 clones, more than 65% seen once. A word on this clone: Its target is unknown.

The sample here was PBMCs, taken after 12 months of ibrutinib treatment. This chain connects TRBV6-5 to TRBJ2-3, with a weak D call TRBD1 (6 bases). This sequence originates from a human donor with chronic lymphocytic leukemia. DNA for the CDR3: TGTGCCAGCAGCAGGGGCGATGGGCAGTATTTT. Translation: CASSRGDGQYF.